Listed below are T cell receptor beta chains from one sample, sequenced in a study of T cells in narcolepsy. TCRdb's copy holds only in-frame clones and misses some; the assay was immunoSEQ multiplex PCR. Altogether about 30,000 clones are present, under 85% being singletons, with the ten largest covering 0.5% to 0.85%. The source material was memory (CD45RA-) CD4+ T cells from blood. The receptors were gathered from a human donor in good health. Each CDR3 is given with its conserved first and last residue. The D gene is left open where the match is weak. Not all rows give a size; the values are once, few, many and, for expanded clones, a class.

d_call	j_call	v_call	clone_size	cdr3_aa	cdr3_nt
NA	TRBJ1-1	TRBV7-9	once	CASSLITGMTEAFF	TGTGCCAGCAGCTTAATCACAGGGATGACTGAAGCTTTCTTT
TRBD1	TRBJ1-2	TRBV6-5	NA	CASRPGTGVYGYTF	TGTGCCAGCAGGCCCGGGACAGGGGTCTATGGCTACACCTTC
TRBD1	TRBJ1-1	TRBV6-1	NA	CASSTTGTGTEAFF	TGTGCCAGCAGTACCACCGGGACAGGGACTGAAGCTTTCTTT
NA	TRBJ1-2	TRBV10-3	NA	CAISESQGTNGYTF	TGTGCCATCAGTGAGTCGCAGGGGACGAATGGCTACACCTTC
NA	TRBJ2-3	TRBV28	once	CASRNGGGATQYF	TGTGCCAGCAGAAACGGAGGGGGTGCTACGCAGTATTTT
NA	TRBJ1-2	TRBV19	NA	CASSSPGAPSGYTF	TGTGCCAGTAGTAGTCCGGGGGCCCCCTCTGGCTACACCTTC
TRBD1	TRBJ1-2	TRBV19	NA	CASSPNRRTGNGYTF	TGTGCCAGTAGTCCCAACCGCCGGACAGGGAATGGCTACACCTTC
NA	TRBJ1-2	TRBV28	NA	CASSQELHVYGYTF	TGTGCCAGCAGTCAAGAGTTGCATGTCTATGGCTACACCTTC
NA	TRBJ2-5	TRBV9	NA	CASSVGTLGDHYF	TGTGCCAGCAGTGTCGGGACTCTGGGGGACCACTACTTC
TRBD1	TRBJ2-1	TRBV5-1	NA	CASKVQGALNEQFF	TGCGCCAGCAAGGTACAGGGGGCGCTCAATGAGCAGTTCTTC
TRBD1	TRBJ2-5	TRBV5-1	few	CASSWGQGAGETQYF	TGCGCCAGCAGCTGGGGACAGGGGGCCGGTGAGACCCAGTACTTC
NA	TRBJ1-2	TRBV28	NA	CASISQGRVGYGYTF	TGTGCCAGCATTAGCCAGGGGCGAGTGGGCTATGGCTACACCTTC
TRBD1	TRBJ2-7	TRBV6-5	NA	CASRRDSSYEQYF	TGTGCCAGCAGGAGGGACAGCTCCTACGAGCAGTACTTC
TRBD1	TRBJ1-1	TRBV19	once	CASSTRDRGTEAFF	TGTGCCAGTAGTACCCGGGACAGGGGCACTGAAGCTTTCTTT
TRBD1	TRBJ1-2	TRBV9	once	CASTPGQGYGYTF	TGTGCCAGCACCCCCGGACAGGGCTATGGCTACACCTTC
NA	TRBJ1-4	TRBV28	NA	CASSARTPEGEKLFF	TGTGCCAGCAGTGCCAGGACTCCCGAGGGAGAAAAACTGTTTTTT
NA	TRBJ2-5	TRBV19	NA	CASSIVHGGETQYF	TGTGCCAGTAGTATAGTTCACGGCGGGGAGACCCAGTACTTC
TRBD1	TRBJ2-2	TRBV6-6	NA	CASSLRDRVTGELFF	TGTGCCAGCAGCCTCCGGGACAGGGTAACCGGGGAGCTGTTTTTT
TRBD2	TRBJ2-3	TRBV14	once	CASSRTSGGAEDTQYF	TGTGCCAGCAGCCGGACTAGCGGGGGGGCGGAAGATACGCAGTATTTT
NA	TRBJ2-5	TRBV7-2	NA	CASSLYGNQETQYF	TGTGCCAGCAGCTTATACGGGAACCAAGAGACCCAGTACTTC
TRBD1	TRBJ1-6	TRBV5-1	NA	CASSPGTGGSPLHF	TGCGCCAGCAGCCCCGGGACAGGAGGGTCACCCCTCCACTTT
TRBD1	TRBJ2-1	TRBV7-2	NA	CASSFGTADNEQFF	TGTGCCAGCAGCTTCGGGACAGCTGACAATGAGCAGTTCTTC